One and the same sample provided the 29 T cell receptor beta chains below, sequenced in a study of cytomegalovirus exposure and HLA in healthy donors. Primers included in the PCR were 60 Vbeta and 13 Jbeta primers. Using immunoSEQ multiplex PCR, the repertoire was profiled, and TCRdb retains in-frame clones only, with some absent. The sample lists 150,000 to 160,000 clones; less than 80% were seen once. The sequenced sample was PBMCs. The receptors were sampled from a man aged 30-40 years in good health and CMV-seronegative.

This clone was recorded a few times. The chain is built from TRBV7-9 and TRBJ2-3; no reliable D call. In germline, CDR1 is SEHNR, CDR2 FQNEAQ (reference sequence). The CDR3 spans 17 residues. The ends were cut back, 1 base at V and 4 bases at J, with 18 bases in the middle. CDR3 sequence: CASSLGLNADSPDTQYF. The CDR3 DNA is TGTGCCAGCAGCTTAGGATTAAATGCAGACTCTCCAGATACGCAGTATTTT.

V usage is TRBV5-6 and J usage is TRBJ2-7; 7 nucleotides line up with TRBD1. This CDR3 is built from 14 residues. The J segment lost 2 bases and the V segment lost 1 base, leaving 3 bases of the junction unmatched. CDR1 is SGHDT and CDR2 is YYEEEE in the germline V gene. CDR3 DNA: TGTGCCAGCAGCTTGACCCAGGGGGCCTACGAGCAGTACTTC. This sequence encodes CASSLTQGAYEQYF.

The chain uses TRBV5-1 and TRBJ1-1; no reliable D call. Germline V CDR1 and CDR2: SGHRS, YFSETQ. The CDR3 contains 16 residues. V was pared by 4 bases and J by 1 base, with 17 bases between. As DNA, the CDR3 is TGCGCCAGCAGCCAGAGGGCCTTGGGAGGGAACACTGAAGCTTTCTTT. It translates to CASSQRALGGNTEAFF.

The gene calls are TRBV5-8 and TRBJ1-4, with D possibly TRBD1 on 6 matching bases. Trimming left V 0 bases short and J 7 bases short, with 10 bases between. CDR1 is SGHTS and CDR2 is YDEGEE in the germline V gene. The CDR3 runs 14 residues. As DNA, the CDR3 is TGTGCCAGCAGCTTGGGCGGGGGCCGTGAAAAACTGTTTTTT. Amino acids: CASSLGGGREKLFF.

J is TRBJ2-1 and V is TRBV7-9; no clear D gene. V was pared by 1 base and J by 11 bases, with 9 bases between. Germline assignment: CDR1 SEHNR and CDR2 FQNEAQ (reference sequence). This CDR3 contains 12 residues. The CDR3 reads CASSLVHPKQFF. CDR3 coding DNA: TGTGCCAGCAGCTTAGTTCACCCTAAGCAGTTCTTC.

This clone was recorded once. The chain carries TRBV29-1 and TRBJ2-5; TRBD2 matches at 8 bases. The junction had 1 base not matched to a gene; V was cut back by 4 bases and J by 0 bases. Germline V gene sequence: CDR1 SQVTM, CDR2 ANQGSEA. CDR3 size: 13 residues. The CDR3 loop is CSVAGGDQETQYF. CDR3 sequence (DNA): TGCAGCGTTGCCGGGGGGGACCAAGAGACCCAGTACTTC.

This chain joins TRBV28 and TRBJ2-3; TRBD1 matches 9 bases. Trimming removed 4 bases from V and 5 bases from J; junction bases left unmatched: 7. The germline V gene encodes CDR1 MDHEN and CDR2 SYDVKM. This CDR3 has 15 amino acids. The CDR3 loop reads CASSSPGQGGDTQYF. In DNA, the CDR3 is TGTGCCAGCAGTTCGCCGGGACAGGGTGGAGATACGCAGTATTTT.

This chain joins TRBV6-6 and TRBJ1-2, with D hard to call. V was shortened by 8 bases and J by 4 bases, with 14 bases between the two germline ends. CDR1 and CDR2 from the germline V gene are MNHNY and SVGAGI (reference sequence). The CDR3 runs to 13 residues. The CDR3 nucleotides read TGTGCCAGCGGCCCTGGGAGTTCCTATGGCTACACCTTC. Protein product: CASGPGSSYGYTF.

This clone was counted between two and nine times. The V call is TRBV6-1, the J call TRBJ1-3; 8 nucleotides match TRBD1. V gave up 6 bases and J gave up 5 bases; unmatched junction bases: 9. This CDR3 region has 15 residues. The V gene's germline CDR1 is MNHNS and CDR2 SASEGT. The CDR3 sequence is CASRPGGRRRNTIYF. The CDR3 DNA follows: TGTGCCAGCAGACCAGGGGGCCGTAGGCGAAACACCATATATTTT.

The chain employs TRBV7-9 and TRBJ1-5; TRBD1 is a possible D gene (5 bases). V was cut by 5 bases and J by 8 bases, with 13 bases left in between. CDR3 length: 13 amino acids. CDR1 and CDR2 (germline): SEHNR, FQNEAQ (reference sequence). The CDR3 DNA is TGTGCCAGCAGCCCTCGCGGGGGGGAGCCCCAGCATTTT. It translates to CASSPRGGEPQHF.

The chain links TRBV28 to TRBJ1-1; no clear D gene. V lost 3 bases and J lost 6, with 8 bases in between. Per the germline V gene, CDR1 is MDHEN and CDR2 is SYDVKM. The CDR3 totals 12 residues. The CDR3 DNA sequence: TGTGCCAGCAGTTTGGAGGCATCTGAAGCTTTCTTT. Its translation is CASSLEASEAFF.

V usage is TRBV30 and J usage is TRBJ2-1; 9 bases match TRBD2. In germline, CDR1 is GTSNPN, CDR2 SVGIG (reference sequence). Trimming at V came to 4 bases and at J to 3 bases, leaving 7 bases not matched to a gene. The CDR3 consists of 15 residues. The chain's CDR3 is CAWNSGGLLYNEQFF. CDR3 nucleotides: TGTGCCTGGAACAGCGGGGGGTTGCTCTACAATGAGCAGTTCTTC.

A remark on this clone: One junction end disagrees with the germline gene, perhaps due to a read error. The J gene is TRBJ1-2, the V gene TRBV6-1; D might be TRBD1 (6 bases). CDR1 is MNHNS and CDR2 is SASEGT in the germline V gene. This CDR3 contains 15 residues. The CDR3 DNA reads TGTGCCAGCAGCGAAGGACAGTCAACTTACTATGGCTACACCTTC. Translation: CASSEGQSTYYGYTF.

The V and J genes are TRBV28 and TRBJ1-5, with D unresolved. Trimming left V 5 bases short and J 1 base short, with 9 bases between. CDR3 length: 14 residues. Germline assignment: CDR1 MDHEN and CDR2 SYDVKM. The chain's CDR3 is CASSLLGSNQPQHF. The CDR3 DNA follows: TGTGCCAGCAGTCTTCTGGGCAGCAATCAGCCCCAGCATTTT.

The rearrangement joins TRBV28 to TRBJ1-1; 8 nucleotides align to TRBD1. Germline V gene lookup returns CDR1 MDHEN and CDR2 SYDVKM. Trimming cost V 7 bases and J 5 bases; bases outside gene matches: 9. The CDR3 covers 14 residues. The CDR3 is CASILQGGGTEAFF. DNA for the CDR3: TGTGCCAGCATCCTACAGGGGGGGGGTACTGAAGCTTTCTTT. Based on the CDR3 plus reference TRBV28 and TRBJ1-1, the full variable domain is DVKVTQSSRYLVKRTGEKVFLECVQDMDHENMFWYRQDPGLGLRLIYFSYDVKMKEKGDIPEGYSVSREKKERFSLILESASTNQTSMYLCASILQGGGTEAFFGQGTRLTVV.

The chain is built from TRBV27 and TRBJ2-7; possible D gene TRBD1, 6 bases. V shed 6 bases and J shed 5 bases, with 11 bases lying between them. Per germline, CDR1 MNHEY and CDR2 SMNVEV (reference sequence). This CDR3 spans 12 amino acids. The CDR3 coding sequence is TGTGCCAGCAGACAGGGTGGCGACGAGCAGTACTTC. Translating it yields CASRQGGDEQYF.

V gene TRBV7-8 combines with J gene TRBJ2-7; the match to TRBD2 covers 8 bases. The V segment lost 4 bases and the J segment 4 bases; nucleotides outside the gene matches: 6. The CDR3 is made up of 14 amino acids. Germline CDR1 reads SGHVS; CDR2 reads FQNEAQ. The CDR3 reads CASSSRTSLYEQYF. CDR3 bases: TGTGCCAGCAGCTCCAGGACTAGCTTGTACGAGCAGTACTTC.

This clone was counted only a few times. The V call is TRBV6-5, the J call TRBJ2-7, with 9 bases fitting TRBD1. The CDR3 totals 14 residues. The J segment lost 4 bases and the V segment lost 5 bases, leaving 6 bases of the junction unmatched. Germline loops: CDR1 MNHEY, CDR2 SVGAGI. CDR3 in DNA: TGTGCCAGCAGTACCCTAGACAGGGGGTACGAGCAGTACTTC. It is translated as CASSTLDRGYEQYF.

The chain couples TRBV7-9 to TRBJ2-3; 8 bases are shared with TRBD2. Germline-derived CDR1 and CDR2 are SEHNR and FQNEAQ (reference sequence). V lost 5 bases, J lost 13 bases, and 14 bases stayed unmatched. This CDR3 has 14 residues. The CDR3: CASSMPQSGGWKYF. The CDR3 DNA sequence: TGTGCCAGCAGCATGCCTCAGAGCGGGGGATGGAAGTATTTT.

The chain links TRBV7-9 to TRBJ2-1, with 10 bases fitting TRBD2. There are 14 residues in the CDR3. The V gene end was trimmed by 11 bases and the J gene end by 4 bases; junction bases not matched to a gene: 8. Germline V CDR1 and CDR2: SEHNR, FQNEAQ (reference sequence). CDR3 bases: TGTGCCGGAATAGCGGGGGGCGATTACAATGAGCAGTTCTTC. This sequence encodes CAGIAGGDYNEQFF.

As DNA, the CDR3 is TGTGCCAGCAGCTTAATGAGCTCCTACAATGAGCAGTTCTTC. It codes for CASSLMSSYNEQFF. The chain combines TRBV7-2 with TRBJ2-1; D remains ambiguous. Trimming took off 2 bases at V and 0 bases at J, with 5 bases between the two ends. The CDR3 covers 14 residues. Looked up from germline, CDR1 is SGHTA and CDR2 is FQGNSA.

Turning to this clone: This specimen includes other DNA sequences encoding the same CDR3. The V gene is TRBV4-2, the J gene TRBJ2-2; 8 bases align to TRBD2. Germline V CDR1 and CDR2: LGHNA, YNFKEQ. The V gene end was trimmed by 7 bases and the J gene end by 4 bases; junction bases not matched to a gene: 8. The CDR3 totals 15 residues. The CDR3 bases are TGTGCCAGCACCCCGAGCGGGGGCAGCACCGGGGAGCTGTTTTTT. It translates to CASTPSGGSTGELFF.

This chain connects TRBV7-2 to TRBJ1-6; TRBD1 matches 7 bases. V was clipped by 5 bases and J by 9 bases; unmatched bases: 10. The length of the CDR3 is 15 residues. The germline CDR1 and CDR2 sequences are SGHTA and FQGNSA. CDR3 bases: TGTGCCAGCAGCGCTAGACAGGGCTTTAGTTCACCCCTCCACTTT. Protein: CASSARQGFSSPLHF. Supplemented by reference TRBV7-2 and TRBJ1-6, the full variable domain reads GAGVSQSPSNKVTEKGKDVELRCDPISGHTALYWYRQSLGQGLEFLIYFQGNSAPDKSGLPSDRFSAERTGGSVSTLTIQRTQQEDSAVYLCASSARQGFSSPLHFGNGTRLTVT.

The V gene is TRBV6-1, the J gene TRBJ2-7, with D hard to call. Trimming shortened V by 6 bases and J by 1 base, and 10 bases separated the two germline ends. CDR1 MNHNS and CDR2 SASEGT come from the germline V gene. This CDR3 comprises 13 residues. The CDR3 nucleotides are TGTGCCAGCAGAACAGCCAATTCCTACGAGCAGTACTTC. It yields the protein CASRTANSYEQYF.

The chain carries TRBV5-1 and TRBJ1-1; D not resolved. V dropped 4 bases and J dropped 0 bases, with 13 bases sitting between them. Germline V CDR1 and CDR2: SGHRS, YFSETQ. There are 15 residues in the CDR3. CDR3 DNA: TGCGCCAGCAGCCCTCCGGGGAGACTGAACACTGAAGCTTTCTTT. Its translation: CASSPPGRLNTEAFF.

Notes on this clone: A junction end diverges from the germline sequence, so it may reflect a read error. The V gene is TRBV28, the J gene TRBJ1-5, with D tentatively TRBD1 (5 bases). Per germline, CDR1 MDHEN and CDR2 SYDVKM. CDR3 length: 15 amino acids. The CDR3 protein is CASSLFGPGWRPQNF. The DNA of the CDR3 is TGTGCCAGCAGTTTATTTGGGCCAGGGTGGCGGCCCCAGAATTTT.

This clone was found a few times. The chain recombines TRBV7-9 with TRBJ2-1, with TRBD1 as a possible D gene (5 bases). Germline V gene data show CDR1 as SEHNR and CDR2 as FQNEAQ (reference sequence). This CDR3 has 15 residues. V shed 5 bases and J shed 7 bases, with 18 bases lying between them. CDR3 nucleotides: TGTGCCAGCAGCGCCCCCTTCAGGGTCGGGAATGAGCAGTTCTTC. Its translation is CASSAPFRVGNEQFF.

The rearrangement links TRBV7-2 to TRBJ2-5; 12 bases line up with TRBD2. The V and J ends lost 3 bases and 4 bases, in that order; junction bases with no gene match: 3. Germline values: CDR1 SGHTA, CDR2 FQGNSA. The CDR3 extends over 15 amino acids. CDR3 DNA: TGTGCCAGCAGCTTTTCTAGCGGGGGGGGAGAGACCCAGTACTTC. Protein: CASSFSSGGGETQYF.

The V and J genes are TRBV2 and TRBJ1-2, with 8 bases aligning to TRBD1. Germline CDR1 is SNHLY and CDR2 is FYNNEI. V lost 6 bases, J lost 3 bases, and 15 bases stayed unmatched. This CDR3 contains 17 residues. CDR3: CASRGSRGLSKDYGYTF. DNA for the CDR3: TGTGCCAGCAGGGGGAGCAGGGGGCTCAGTAAGGACTATGGCTACACCTTC.